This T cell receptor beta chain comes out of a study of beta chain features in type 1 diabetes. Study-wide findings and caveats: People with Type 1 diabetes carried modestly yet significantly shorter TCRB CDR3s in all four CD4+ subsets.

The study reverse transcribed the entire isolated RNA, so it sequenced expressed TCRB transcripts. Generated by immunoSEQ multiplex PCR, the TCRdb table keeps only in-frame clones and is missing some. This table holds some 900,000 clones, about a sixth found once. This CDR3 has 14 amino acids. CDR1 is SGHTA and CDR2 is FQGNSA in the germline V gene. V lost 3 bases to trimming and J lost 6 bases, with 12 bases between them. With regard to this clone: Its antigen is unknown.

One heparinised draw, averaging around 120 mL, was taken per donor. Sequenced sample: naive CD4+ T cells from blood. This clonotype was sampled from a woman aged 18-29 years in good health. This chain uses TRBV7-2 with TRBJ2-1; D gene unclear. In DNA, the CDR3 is TGTGCCAGCAGCTTTAATGCCGTCTCCAATGAGCAGTTCTTC. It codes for CASSFNAVSNEQFF.